Shown below are 13 T cell receptor beta chains from a single sample sequenced in a study of T cells in Graves' hyperthyroidism and ophthalmopathy. Amplified TCR beta CDR3 regions came from RNA transcripts. TCR CDR3 regions were first amplified by RT-PCR with HTBI primers. TCRdb redid the calling of the multiplex PCR reads with MiXCR, one entry per CDR3 protein. The table includes around 350,000 distinct CDR3 sequences, 20% to 25% detected once. The sequenced sample consisted of blood. The origin of the receptors is a man aged 45-60 years with Graves' hyperthyroidism.

The rearrangement links TRBV10-3 to TRBJ2-4; tentatively, D is TRBD1 or TRBD2 (5 bases each). The germline V gene has CDR1 ENHRY and CDR2 SYGVKD. V was pared by 0 bases and J by 15 bases, with 12 bases between. CDR3 length: 12 residues. The CDR3 spells CAISESGEPAYF. For the CDR3, the DNA is TGTGCCATCAGTGAGTCGGGGGAACCCGCGTACTTC.

This clonotype was detected only a few times. Written as DNA, the CDR3 is TGTGCCAGCAGTCCCCTCATTAGCCGGGACAGGGTCACTGAAGCTTTCTTT. This gives the protein CASSPLISRDRVTEAFF. The chain employs TRBV2 and TRBJ1-1; 9 bases match TRBD1. The V gene end was trimmed by 5 bases and the J gene end by 4 bases; junction bases not matched to a gene: 14. CDR1 SNHLY and CDR2 FYNNEI come from the germline V gene. CDR3 length: 17 residues.

There are a few counts of this clonotype. The chain joins TRBV27 to TRBJ1-2; the D gene is possibly TRBD1 (6 bases). With 6 bases removed from V and 8 bases from J, the gap between germline ends came to 19 bases. CDR1 is MNHEY, CDR2 SMNVEV, per germline (reference sequence). The CDR3 length is 14 residues. CDR3 DNA: TGTGCCAGCAGCCTAAGGGGGACCTCTTGGGGCTACACCTTC. Its translation: CASSLRGTSWGYTF.

This clonotype occurred a few times. The rearrangement links TRBV28 to TRBJ2-1; D is unresolved. Germline V gene sequence: CDR1 MDHEN, CDR2 SYDVKM. Trimming stripped 5 bases from V and 9 bases from J, with 14 bases between. The CDR3 loop spans 13 amino acids. The CDR3 bases are TGTGCCAGCAGTCTCCCATCTAGAACTGAGCAGTTCTTC. Translating gives CASSLPSRTEQFF.

This chain uses TRBV6-5 with TRBJ2-1; 7 bases are a match to TRBD2. CDR1 and CDR2 from the germline V gene are MNHEY and SVGAGI. The CDR3 sequence is 13 residues long. V lost 2 bases and J lost 13; bases outside the gene matches: 8. The CDR3: CASSYGEGTPQFF. The CDR3 region has the DNA TGTGCCAGCAGTTACGGGGAGGGGACTCCCCAGTTCTTC.

Only a few counts were recorded for this clonotype. The rearrangement uses TRBV28 and TRBJ2-7; 8 nucleotides agree with TRBD1. CDR1 MDHEN and CDR2 SYDVKM come from the germline V gene. This CDR3 has 15 residues. J lost 6 bases, V lost 6 bases, and 13 bases had no gene match. DNA of the CDR3: TGTGCCAGCAGAAACACAGGGGGATCGGCGGGCGAGCAGTACTTC. Amino acid sequence: CASRNTGGSAGEQYF.

This clonotype was seen only a few times. The V and J genes are TRBV6-1 and TRBJ1-5, with D unclear. V lost 9 bases to trimming and J lost 4 bases, with 13 bases between them. Germline V gives CDR1 MNHNS, CDR2 SASEGT. The CDR3 spans 13 residues. For the CDR3, the DNA is TGTGCCAGTAAATGGGAGGGAAATCAGCCCCAGCATTTT. Its protein is CASKWEGNQPQHF.

V is TRBV9 and J is TRBJ2-3; 9 bases map to TRBD2. Germline V CDR1 and CDR2: SGDLS, YYNGEE. CDR3 length equals 15 residues. V gave up 2 bases and J gave up 3 bases; unmatched junction bases: 4. The DNA of the CDR3 is TGTGCCAGCAGCGTCCTGCGGGAGGGGACAGATACGCAGTATTTT. Its translation is CASSVLREGTDTQYF.

V and J are TRBV20-1 and TRBJ1-1; D not certain. Trimming removed 3 bases at V and 4 bases at J, with 9 bases between. This CDR3 has 12 residues. Germline CDR1 reads DFQATT; CDR2 reads SNEGSKA (reference sequence). CDR3 in amino acids: CSARAVGTEAFF. In nucleotides, the CDR3 is TGCAGTGCTAGGGCCGTAGGCACTGAAGCTTTCTTT.

The V and J genes are TRBV19 and TRBJ2-2; D is perhaps TRBD1 or TRBD2 (5 bases each). Trimming removed 3 bases from V and 7 bases from J, with 12 bases in between. CDR1 is LNHDA and CDR2 is SQIVND in the germline V gene (reference sequence). CDR3 length: 14 amino acids. CDR3 residues: CASSIDGAVGELFF. The CDR3 coding sequence is TGTGCCAGTAGTATTGACGGGGCGGTCGGGGAGCTGTTTTTT.

This clonotype was seen a few times. The chain carries TRBV13 and TRBJ2-3; D unclear. Germline-derived CDR1 and CDR2 are PRHDT and FYEKMQ (reference sequence). The CDR3 contains 14 residues. The V end lost 6 bases, the J end lost 0 bases, and 10 bases lay between the germline ends. The CDR3 nucleotides are TGTGCCAGCAGTTCCAGGACGAGCACAGATACGCAGTATTTT. Amino acid sequence: CASSSRTSTDTQYF. The full variable domain, completed using reference TRBV13 and TRBJ2-3, is AAGVIQSPRHLIKEKRETATLKCYPIPRHDTVYWYQQGPGQDPQFLISFYEKMQSDKGSIPDRFSAQQFSDYHSELNMSSLELGDSALYFCASSSRTSTDTQYFGPGTRLTVL.

This clonotype has ten or more counts. The chain links TRBV7-3 to TRBJ2-1, with D possibly being TRBD1 or TRBD2 (6 bases each). Trimming shortened V by 0 bases and J by 3 bases, and 9 bases separated the two germline ends. This CDR3 has 15 residues. Germline V lookup: CDR1 SGHTA, CDR2 FQGTGA. CDR3 sequence (DNA): TGTGCCAGCAGCTTAACGGGGGGCAACTACAATGAGCAGTTCTTC. It yields the protein CASSLTGGNYNEQFF.

This clonotype was seen more than once but under ten times. In DNA, the CDR3 is TGTGCCAGCAGCACCGGAAACACCATATATTTT. This sequence encodes CASSTGNTIYF. This chain uses TRBV11-2 with TRBJ1-3; D remains unclear. This CDR3 region has 11 residues. Trimming took 5 bases from V and 4 from J, leaving 3 bases between them. In germline, CDR1 is SGHAT, CDR2 FQNNGV.